Sequencing of this T cell receptor (beta chain) was carried out in a study of T cells in Graves' hyperthyroidism and ophthalmopathy. Regarding this clonotype: Its antigen is still unknown.

Germline V gene data show CDR1 as LGHNA and CDR2 as YNFKEQ. CDR3 length: 16 residues. V was shortened by 4 bases and J by 4 bases, with 19 bases between the two germline ends. Study-wide results and limits: Blood samples included most of the expanded thyroid clonotypes exceeding 0.001.

Absent ophthalmopathy progression within 18 months defined stable Graves' hyperthyroidism. Those patients with uncontrolled infection, other autoimmune disease, pregnancy or lactation were excluded. Each diagnosis was grounded in clinical symptoms, serum thyroxine and TRAb, thyroid ultrasound, and orbital computed tomography. Template material for amplifying TCR beta CDR3 regions consisted of RNA transcripts. The HTBI set primed first-round TCR CDR3 RT-PCR. TCRdb ran MiXCR on the multiplex PCR reads and lists one entry per CDR3 protein. The sample consists of fewer than 750,000 distinct CDR3 sequences, about 43% of them appearing once.

The source of this sequence is a woman aged 18-29 years with Graves' hyperthyroidism. The specimen was peripheral blood or thyroid tissue (not recorded which). The chain uses TRBV4-2 and TRBJ1-1; D not certain. CDR3 sequence (DNA): TGTGCCAGCAGCCGTGATACTAGCGGGAGGGCCACTGAAGCTTTCTTT. It is translated as CASSRDTSGRATEAFF.